Each of the 5 T cell receptor beta chains below was sequenced from the same sample in a study of blood T cell repertoires in COVID-19. Measured with immunoSEQ multiplex PCR; TCRdb has only the in-frame clones, and not every one. The table lists 270,000 or so clones, nearly 90% of them singletons. Sequencing was carried out using peripheral blood. The receptors stem from a woman aged 55-69 years with COVID-19, enrolled during active disease.

Notes on this clone: The identical CDR3 is also encoded by other nucleotide sequences in the sample. V gene TRBV19 combines with J gene TRBJ1-5, with D possibly being TRBD1 (5 bases). CDR1 and CDR2 from the germline V gene are LNHDA and SQIVND (reference sequence). This CDR3 is built from 14 residues. The ends were cut back, 1 base at V and 7 bases at J, with 11 bases in the middle. The CDR3 coding sequence is TGTGCCAGTAGTATAGTTCAGGGAGGGCAGCCCCAGCATTTT. Its protein product is CASSIVQGGQPQHF.

The V call is TRBV7-2, the J call TRBJ1-1, with 8 bases aligning to TRBD1. The length of the CDR3 is 17 residues. Germline-derived CDR1 and CDR2 are SGHTA and FQGNSA. V lost 3 bases, J lost 3 bases, and 12 bases stayed unmatched. The CDR3 loop is CASSLRFTGGSDTEAFF. The DNA for the CDR3 is TGTGCCAGCAGCTTGAGATTTACAGGGGGGTCCGACACTGAAGCTTTCTTT.

J is TRBJ2-1 and V is TRBV10-2, with 13 positions matching TRBD2. CDR1 is WSHSY and CDR2 is SAAADI in the germline V gene. This CDR3 comprises 14 residues. The J segment lost 7 bases and the V segment lost 7 bases, leaving 4 bases of the junction unmatched. CDR3 sequence: CASKTSGGANEQFF. As DNA, the CDR3 is TGCGCCAGCAAAACTAGCGGGGGGGCGAATGAGCAGTTCTTC.

This rearrangement joins TRBV3-1 (or the pseudogene TRBV3-2) to TRBJ1-2, with TRBD1 matching over 10 bases. CDR1 is LGHDT, CDR2 YNNKEL, per germline (reference sequence). V shed 4 bases, J shed 4 bases, and the junction held 6 bases outside the gene matches. The CDR3 extends over 15 amino acids. The CDR3 DNA follows: TGTGCCAGCAGCCCAGGCCGGGACAGGGGCTATGGCTACACCTTC. Amino acids: CASSPGRDRGYGYTF.

This sequence joins TRBV19 and TRBJ1-1, with D hard to call. V dropped 5 bases and J dropped 4 bases, with 11 bases sitting between them. CDR1 and CDR2 (germline): LNHDA, SQIVND (reference sequence). This CDR3 region has 13 residues. The CDR3 loop is CASSPRGVTEAFF. The CDR3, as DNA: TGTGCCAGTAGTCCGCGGGGAGTCACTGAAGCTTTCTTT.